This T cell receptor (beta chain) came from a study of PD-L1 blockade in urothelial cancer. Libraries were prepared by immunoSEQ multiplex PCR; TCRdb keeps only in-frame clonotypes and omits some of them. The sample shows about 51,000 clones, approximately 86% of them seen only once. The CDR3 has 13 amino acids. Per the germline V gene, CDR1 is SGHAT and CDR2 is FQNNGV. Trimming left V 3 bases short and J 6 bases short, with 12 bases between. The chain joins TRBV11-2 to TRBJ2-7; TRBD1 is a possible D gene (6 bases). Source: PBMCs, taken around atezolizumab (anti-PD-L1) treatment. The TCR comes from a man in his sixties with urothelial cancer. CDR3 amino acids: CASSLIQGPEQYF. DNA for the CDR3: TGTGCCAGCAGCTTGATACAGGGCCCCGAGCAGTACTTC.